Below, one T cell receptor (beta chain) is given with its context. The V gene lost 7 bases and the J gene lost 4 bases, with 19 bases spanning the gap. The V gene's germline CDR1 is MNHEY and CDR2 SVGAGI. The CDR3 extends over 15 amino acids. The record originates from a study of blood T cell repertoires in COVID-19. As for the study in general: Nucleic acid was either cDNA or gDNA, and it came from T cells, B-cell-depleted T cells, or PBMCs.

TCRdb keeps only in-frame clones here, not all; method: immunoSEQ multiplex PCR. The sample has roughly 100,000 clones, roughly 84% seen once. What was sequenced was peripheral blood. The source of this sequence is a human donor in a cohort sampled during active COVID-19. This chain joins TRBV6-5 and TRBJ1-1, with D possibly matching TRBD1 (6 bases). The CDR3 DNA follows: TGTGCCAGCAACCACAGGGTCTACAGCCTCACTGAAGCTTTCTTT. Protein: CASNHRVYSLTEAFF.